The sequence of this T cell receptor (beta chain) was determined in a study of T cells in Graves' hyperthyroidism and ophthalmopathy. About the research overall: At initial diagnosis, before any treatment had begun, peripheral blood was obtained.

It was RNA transcripts that yielded the amplified TCR beta CDR3 regions. HTBI primers drove first-round RT-PCR of the TCR CDR3. TCRdb independently ran MiXCR on the multiplex PCR reads; one entry per CDR3 protein. The sample carries 400,000 to 600,000 distinct CDR3 sequences, roughly 20% recorded once. CDR3 size: 17 residues. The V gene end was trimmed by 5 bases and the J gene end by 2 bases; junction bases not matched to a gene: 11. PBMCs were collected from an approximately 9.5 ml volume of fresh peripheral blood. The rearrangement links TRBV12-3 or TRBV12-4 to TRBJ2-7; 11 bases agree with TRBD2. This TCR was sampled from a man aged 18 to 30 with Graves' hyperthyroidism. Sequencing input: blood. DNA for the CDR3: TGTGCCAGCAGTCTGGACCGGACTAGCGGGTCCGCCTACGAGCAGTACTTC. Its protein is CASSLDRTSGSAYEQYF.